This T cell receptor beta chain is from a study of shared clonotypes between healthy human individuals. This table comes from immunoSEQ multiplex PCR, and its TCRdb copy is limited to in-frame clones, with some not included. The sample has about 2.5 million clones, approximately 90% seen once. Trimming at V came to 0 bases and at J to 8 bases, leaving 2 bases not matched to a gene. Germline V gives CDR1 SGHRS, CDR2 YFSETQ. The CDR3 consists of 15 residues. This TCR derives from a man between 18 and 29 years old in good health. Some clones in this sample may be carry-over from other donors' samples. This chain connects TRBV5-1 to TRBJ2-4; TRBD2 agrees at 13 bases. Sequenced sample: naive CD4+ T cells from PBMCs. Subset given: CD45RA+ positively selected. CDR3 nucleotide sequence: TGCGCCAGCAGCTTGGGACTAGCGGGAGGTGACATTCAGTACTTC. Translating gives CASSLGLAGGDIQYF.